This TCR beta chain was documented in a study of T cells after yellow fever vaccination. General study results and limits: After the booster, 96% of CD4 and about 90% of CD8 primary-response clones were re-detected. The secondary response peaked faster, at day 5 versus 15, but was weaker.

Germline values: CDR1 DFQATT, CDR2 SNEGSKA (reference sequence). CDR3 length: 15 residues. J lost 2 bases, V lost 3 bases, and 9 bases had no gene match. A few counts support this clonotype. Its antigen is as yet unknown. In TCRdb, the 5' RACE reads were re-called with MiXCR into one record per CDR3 protein. The sample shows just under 600,000 distinct CDR3 sequences, approximately 13% of them seen only once. The J gene is TRBJ2-5, the V gene TRBV20-1; 7 nucleotides align to TRBD2. The sequencing here drew on PBMCs, taken on the day of the yellow fever booster vaccination. This TCR was recovered from a man aged 25 to 45 who received the YFV17D yellow fever vaccine. CDR3 residues: CSASVEGLTQETQYF. CDR3 DNA: TGCAGTGCTAGTGTTGAGGGACTAACACAAGAGACCCAGTACTTC.